This entry lists 28 T cell receptor beta chains sequenced from one sample in a study of T cell changes during pregnancy in multiple sclerosis. The protocol was immunoSEQ multiplex PCR, while the TCRdb copy is restricted to in-frame clones and leaves out a portion. The sample contains some 40,000 clones, around 90% of which appear only once. The sample consisted of CD4+ T cells from peripheral blood mononuclear cells, taken in the third trimester of pregnancy. All receptors derive from a female donor with multiple sclerosis, enrolled in a pregnancy study.

This chain's CDR3 is CASSGRAHYEQYF. The CDR3 DNA reads TGTGCCAGCAGCGGGAGAGCTCACTACGAGCAGTACTTC. The chain is built from TRBV27 and TRBJ2-7, with TRBD2 as a possible D gene (6 bases). The V end was cut by 6 bases, the J end by 3 bases, with 12 bases between. This CDR3 contains 13 residues. Per the germline V gene, CDR1 is MNHEY and CDR2 is SMNVEV (reference sequence).

This clone was recorded once. The V gene is TRBV30, the J gene TRBJ2-1; TRBD2 matches 9 bases. Per the germline V gene, CDR1 is GTSNPN and CDR2 is SVGIG (reference sequence). The CDR3 length is 12 residues. Losses at the gene ends were 6 bases for V and 4 bases for J; bases not matched to a gene: 1. As DNA, the CDR3 is TGTGCCTGTACTAGCGGGTACAATGAGCAGTTCTTC. This translates into CACTSGYNEQFF.

V usage is TRBV4-1 and J usage is TRBJ2-4; D possibly corresponds to TRBD2 (7 bases). The germline V gene encodes CDR1 MGHRA and CDR2 YSYEKL. This CDR3 is 16 amino acids long. Trimming stripped 1 base from V and 7 bases from J, with 17 bases between. The CDR3 protein is CASSQGRGGASNIQYF. CDR3 DNA sequence: TGCGCCAGCAGCCAAGGGAGGGGGGGGGCTAGCAACATTCAGTACTTC.

CDR3 sequence: CASRRGSGLVEETQYF. The CDR3 bases are TGTGCCAGCAGAAGGGGTAGCGGGCTGGTGGAAGAGACCCAGTACTTC. V gene TRBV28 combines with J gene TRBJ2-5; TRBD2 matches 7 bases. The CDR3 is 16 amino acids. After removal of 6 bases from V and 3 bases from J, the junction contained 13 bases not matched to a gene. Germline V gene data show CDR1 as MDHEN and CDR2 as SYDVKM.

This clone occurred once. The chain couples TRBV4-2 to TRBJ1-2, with D possibly TRBD1 on 6 matching bases. The germline V and J ends were trimmed by 0 bases and 4 bases, with 9 bases remaining between them. The CDR3 runs to 14 residues. CDR1 is LGHNA, CDR2 YNFKEQ, per germline. The DNA for the CDR3 is TGTGCCAGCAGCCAAGACATCAGGGGCTATGGCTACACCTTC. Protein: CASSQDIRGYGYTF.

The chain recombines TRBV6-6 with TRBJ2-5; TRBD1 matches 11 bases. The CDR3 is 16 amino acids. The V and J ends lost 4 bases and 4 bases, in that order; junction bases with no gene match: 8. CDR1 and CDR2 from the germline V gene are MNHNY and SVGAGI (reference sequence). The chain's CDR3 is CASSLPGTGGAETQYF. CDR3 nucleotides: TGTGCCAGCAGTTTGCCCGGGACAGGGGGGGCAGAGACCCAGTACTTC.

This rearrangement joins TRBV6-1 to TRBJ2-3; D not resolved. Germline values: CDR1 MNHNS, CDR2 SASEGT. V lost 0 bases and J lost 6, with 13 bases in between. The CDR3 extends over 15 amino acids. The CDR3 region is CASSEAAVVRDTQYF. The CDR3 nucleotides read TGTGCCAGCAGTGAAGCGGCGGTAGTTCGGGATACGCAGTATTTT.

In DNA form, the CDR3 reads TGTGCCAGCAGCCCATCAACGCGGGAGGGGACCGGGGAGCTGTTTTTT. It specifies CASSPSTREGTGELFF. The chain recombines TRBV9 with TRBJ2-2, with TRBD2 matching over 9 bases. This CDR3 is built from 16 residues. Germline values: CDR1 SGDLS, CDR2 YYNGEE. Trimming at V came to 4 bases and at J to 5 bases, leaving 9 bases not matched to a gene.

The chain recombines TRBV4-2 with TRBJ2-1; no clear D. The V gene's germline CDR1 is LGHNA and CDR2 YNFKEQ. Trimming removed 4 bases at V and 6 bases at J, with 16 bases between. The CDR3 extends over 15 amino acids. The CDR3 DNA sequence: TGTGCCAGCAGCCCCCAGAACGCAGGTATCAATGAGCAGTTCTTC. This sequence encodes CASSPQNAGINEQFF.

This clone was picked up a small number of times. The genes are TRBV29-1 and TRBJ2-3; 7 bases match TRBD1. CDR3 size: 14 residues. Germline loops: CDR1 SQVTM, CDR2 ANQGSEA. V shed 0 bases, J shed 4 bases, and the junction held 4 bases outside the gene matches. CDR3 loop: CSVEEDRVPDTQYF. The CDR3 region has the DNA TGCAGCGTTGAAGAAGACAGGGTTCCAGATACGCAGTATTTT.

This rearrangement joins TRBV28 to TRBJ2-7; D not resolved. This CDR3 has 15 amino acids. The V gene's germline CDR1 is MDHEN and CDR2 SYDVKM. V lost 0 bases, J lost 2 bases, and 11 bases lay in between. CDR3 protein: CASSLWQDNTYEQYF. CDR3 bases: TGTGCCAGCAGTTTATGGCAGGATAATACCTACGAGCAGTACTTC.

The chain links TRBV28 to TRBJ2-6, with 10 nucleotides matching TRBD1. This CDR3 has 18 residues. V lost 2 bases to trimming and J lost 2 bases; unmatched junction nucleotides: 6. CDR1 MDHEN and CDR2 SYDVKM come from the germline V gene. The CDR3 loop is CASSLPGQGSTGANVLTF. CDR3 bases: TGTGCCAGCAGTTTACCGGGACAGGGGTCTACTGGGGCCAACGTCCTGACTTTC.

This rearrangement joins TRBV4-3 to TRBJ2-5; D may be TRBD1 (5 bases). The V end lost 0 bases, the J end lost 2 bases, and 16 bases lay between the germline ends. In germline, CDR1 is LGHNA, CDR2 YSLEER. The CDR3 length is 17 residues. Here the CDR3 reads CASSQDGAGRLQETQYF. The CDR3 DNA sequence: TGCGCCAGCAGCCAAGATGGGGCAGGGCGCCTTCAAGAGACCCAGTACTTC.

CDR3 nucleotide sequence: TGTGCCAGCAGCCCGGGGACAGGCCGTCAAGAGACCCAGTACTTC. Translated: CASSPGTGRQETQYF. This chain uses TRBV7-2 with TRBJ2-5; TRBD1 matches 8 bases. This CDR3 has 15 amino acids. The germline CDR1 and CDR2 sequences are SGHTA and FQGNSA. Unmatched junction bases numbered 7, after V lost 5 bases and J lost 2 bases.

The genes are TRBV28 and TRBJ2-2; a weak D match, TRBD1 (6 bases). The V end was cut by 8 bases, the J end by 7 bases, with 17 bases between. The CDR3 runs 14 residues. Germline CDR1 reads MDHEN; CDR2 reads SYDVKM. CDR3: CASGSNRVVGELFF. The CDR3 DNA sequence: TGTGCCAGCGGATCAAACAGGGTCGTCGGGGAGCTGTTTTTT. Combining the CDR3 with reference TRBV28 and TRBJ2-2 gives the whole variable domain DVKVTQSSRYLVKRTGEKVFLECVQDMDHENMFWYRQDPGLGLRLIYFSYDVKMKEKGDIPEGYSVSREKKERFSLILESASTNQTSMYLCASGSNRVVGELFFGEGSRLTVL.

This chain links TRBV6-5 with TRBJ1-1; 11 nucleotides agree with TRBD1. This CDR3 region has 15 residues. V lost 5 bases, J lost 5 bases, and 7 bases stayed unmatched. Germline values: CDR1 MNHEY, CDR2 SVGAGI. The CDR3 spells CASSGRGQGETEAFF. In DNA form, the CDR3 reads TGTGCCAGCAGTGGACGGGGACAGGGGGAGACTGAAGCTTTCTTT.

This chain uses TRBV7-2 with TRBJ2-7, with D possibly matching TRBD1 (6 bases). V lost 5 bases, J lost 3 bases, and 14 bases lay in between. This CDR3 comprises 14 residues. Germline-derived CDR1 and CDR2 are SGHTA and FQGNSA. CDR3 sequence reads: CASSGSTGFYEQYF. DNA of the CDR3: TGTGCCAGCAGCGGGTCGACAGGATTCTACGAGCAGTACTTC.

This chain connects TRBV5-3 to TRBJ2-1; TRBD2 is a possible D gene (5 bases). TRBV5-3 is identified as an open reading frame with a role that is uncertain. Trimming shortened V by 3 bases and J by 10 bases, and 8 bases separated the two germline ends. The CDR3 loop spans 11 amino acids. The CDR3 region is CARSSRLEQFF. CDR3 bases: TGTGCCAGAAGCTCCAGACTAGAGCAGTTCTTC.

This sequence joins TRBV19 and TRBJ2-3; 10 bases are shared with TRBD1. With 4 bases clipped from V and 2 bases from J, the junction kept 3 bases outside the gene matches. This CDR3 comprises 15 residues. Germline-derived CDR1 and CDR2 are LNHDA and SQIVND (reference sequence). The CDR3 region has the DNA TGTGCCAGTAGTAGGGACAGGGGACCCACAGATACGCAGTATTTT. Encoded protein: CASSRDRGPTDTQYF.

This clone was seen a single time. V gene TRBV18 combines with J gene TRBJ1-4; no reliable D call. This CDR3 spans 13 amino acids. The germline CDR1 and CDR2 sequences are KGHSH and LQKENI. V lost 6 bases to trimming and J lost 6 bases, with 11 bases between them. The CDR3 sequence: CASSEGVDEKLFF. The CDR3 bases are TGTGCCAGCTCGGAGGGAGTGGATGAAAAACTGTTTTTT.

The J gene is TRBJ2-2, the V gene TRBV12-5; no reliable D call. The CDR3 runs 12 residues. The germline gives CDR1 LGHNT, CDR2 FRNRAP. Trimming stripped 10 bases from V and 0 bases from J, with 6 bases between. Here the CDR3 DNA reads TGTGCTACCTCAGCGAACACCGGGGAGCTGTTTTTT. It yields the protein CATSANTGELFF.

The gene calls are TRBV28 and TRBJ1-2; weak D call: TRBD1 (5 bases). The CDR3 is 13 residues long. The V end lost 6 bases, the J end lost 2 bases, and 10 bases lay between the germline ends. CDR1 is MDHEN and CDR2 is SYDVKM in the germline V gene. The CDR3 reads CASSPGGNYGYTF. The DNA for the CDR3 is TGTGCCAGCAGCCCCGGGGGGAACTATGGCTACACCTTC.

The chain couples TRBV7-3 to TRBJ2-1; the match to TRBD2 covers 7 bases. This CDR3 region has 16 residues. The germline CDR1 and CDR2 sequences are SGHTA and FQGTGA. J was trimmed by 5 bases and V by 2 bases; bases with no gene match: 9. CDR3 region: CASSLDPGLPHNEQFF. CDR3 nucleotides: TGTGCCAGCAGCTTAGACCCGGGACTACCGCACAATGAGCAGTTCTTC.

In its sample, this clone was seen once. The CDR3 loop reads CASSTRQGMADTQYF. The CDR3 DNA reads TGTGCCAGCAGTACCCGACAGGGAATGGCAGATACGCAGTATTTT. This chain uses TRBV27 with TRBJ2-3; 7 bases map to TRBD1. In germline, CDR1 is MNHEY, CDR2 SMNVEV (reference sequence). This CDR3 contains 15 residues. With 5 bases clipped from V and 4 bases from J, the junction kept 9 bases outside the gene matches.

This chain links TRBV10-3 with TRBJ2-3; a weak D match, TRBD2 (6 bases). The CDR3 length is 15 residues. Trimming cost V 5 bases and J 2 bases, with 14 bases left between them. Germline assignment: CDR1 ENHRY and CDR2 SYGVKD. Here the CDR3 DNA reads TGTGCCATCAGTAAGACTAGAGACGACACAGATACGCAGTATTTT. This sequence encodes CAISKTRDDTDTQYF.

This sequence joins TRBV28 and TRBJ1-2; 7 bases line up with TRBD1. The germline V gene has CDR1 MDHEN and CDR2 SYDVKM. V trimming: 7 bases; J trimming: 8 bases; junction bases outside the gene matches: 10. There are 13 residues in the CDR3. CDR3 residues: CASTQQGTGGYTF. Written as DNA, the CDR3 is TGTGCCAGCACCCAACAGGGGACTGGAGGCTACACCTTC.

The gene calls are TRBV19 and TRBJ1-2; 7 nucleotides agree with TRBD1. V shed 3 bases, J shed 1 base, and the junction held 5 bases outside the gene matches. Germline CDR1 and CDR2: LNHDA and SQIVND (reference sequence). There are 15 residues in the CDR3. The CDR3 region has the DNA TGTGCCAGTAGTATCCGGGACAGCTTTAACTATGGCTACACCTTC. It specifies CASSIRDSFNYGYTF.

The chain recombines TRBV30 with TRBJ1-2; D unclear. The CDR3 loop spans 18 amino acids. V lost 0 bases to trimming and J lost 7 bases, with 27 bases between them. Germline loops: CDR1 GTSNPN, CDR2 SVGIG (reference sequence). CDR3 in amino acids: CAWSVFPPHRETVRGYTF. The CDR3, as DNA: TGTGCCTGGAGTGTTTTTCCCCCTCATCGGGAGACCGTGCGTGGCTACACCTTC.